The TCR beta chain under discussion was sequenced for a study of vaccination and CD4 T cells after COVID-19. Across the whole study: The stimulating agents, overlapping spike peptides, came from SARS-CoV-2, HCoV-NL63, HCoV-OC43 and HCoV-229E.

CDR1 SEHNR and CDR2 FQNEAQ come from the germline V gene (reference sequence). The CDR3 is 15 residues long. The V segment lost 2 bases and the J segment 3 bases; nucleotides outside the gene matches: 4. The Oncomine TCR Beta short-read assay was what sequenced the DNA obtained from cultured CD4+ T cells. TCRdb itself ran the PCR reads through MiXCR, one entry per CDR3 protein. This sample has roughly 14,000 distinct CDR3 sequences, with just over 55% found just once. Regarding treatment: roughly 11-day PBMC culture with coronavirus spike peptide pools or control peptides (ViraFEST assay). This clonotype has only a few counts. Its antigen remains unidentified.

The clonotype was recovered from a human donor who had recovered from COVID-19. Sequencing was done on a sample of CD4+ T cells from blood, cultured in vitro. The V and J genes are TRBV7-9 and TRBJ1-3, with TRBD1 matching over 7 bases. CDR3 in DNA: TGTGCCAGCAGCTTACCTACAGGGGTTGGAAACACCATATATTTT. It is translated as CASSLPTGVGNTIYF.